The rows below give T cell receptor beta chains drawn from one sample of a study of Graves' ophthalmopathy and Graves' hyperthyroidism. In TCRdb, the multiplex PCR reads were re-called with MiXCR into one record per CDR3 protein. The data show over a million distinct CDR3 sequences, less than 45% seen once. What was sequenced was peripheral blood or thyroid tissue (not recorded which). The receptors come from an adult man with Graves' hyperthyroidism. CDR3s include the opening cysteine and the closing phenylalanine or tryptophan. The D gene is left open where the match is weak. Some rows have no size entry. The others give once, few or many, or a class for an expanded clone.

d_call,clone_size,j_call,v_call,cdr3_aa,cdr3_nt
NA,few,TRBJ1-5,TRBV12-3/TRBV12-4,CASSFQGTQHF,TGTGCCAGCAGTTTTCAGGGAACCCAGCATTTT
TRBD1,NA,TRBJ1-2,TRBV10-3,CAIRGGTGAGGYTF,TGTGCCATCAGAGGCGGGACAGGGGCTGGCGGCTACACCTTC
NA,many,TRBJ2-7,TRBV7-2,CASSLATQSSYEQYF,TGTGCCAGCAGCTTAGCGACACAGAGCTCCTACGAGCAGTACTTC
NA,NA,TRBJ1-1,TRBV7-9,CASSLGADF,TGTGCCAGCAGCTTAGGGGCAGACTTT
NA,many,TRBJ1-5,TRBV10-3,CAISESGKPNQPQHF,TGTGCCATCAGTGAGTCGGGGAAACCCAATCAGCCCCAGCATTTT
TRBD2,NA,TRBJ2-7,TRBV20-1,CSARAGLAGRSYEQYF,TGCAGTGCTAGAGCGGGACTAGCGGGGAGGTCCTACGAGCAGTACTTC
TRBD2,NA,TRBJ2-3,TRBV10-1,CASSDSGGSTDTQYF,TGCGCCAGCAGTGATTCGGGGGGAAGCACAGATACGCAGTATTTT
NA,many,TRBJ1-6,TRBV27,CASSLPPGNSPLHF,TGTGCCAGCAGTTTACCCCCTGGGAATTCACCCCTCCACTTT
NA,many,TRBJ2-2,TRBV7-2,CASSEDRTGELFF,TGTGCCAGCAGCGAAGATCGCACCGGGGAGCTGTTTTTT
TRBD1,many,TRBJ2-5,TRBV24-1,CATSAAGGPETQYF,TGTGCCACCAGTGCGGCAGGGGGTCCGGAGACCCAGTACTTC
NA,NA,TRBJ1-2,TRBV19,CASSRVNYGYTF,TGTGCCAGTAGCAGGGTCAACTATGGCTACACCTTC
NA,NA,TRBJ1-4,TRBV12-3/TRBV12-4,CASSLEARVDEKLFF,TGTGCCAGCAGTTTAGAGGCCAGGGTGGATGAAAAACTGTTTTTT
NA,NA,TRBJ1-1,TRBV7-2,CASSQGDSMNTEAFF,TGTGCCAGCAGCCAAGGTGACAGCATGAACACTGAAGCTTTCTTT
TRBD1,many,TRBJ1-5,TRBV2,CASSPTGPLFNQPQHF,TGTGCCAGCAGTCCGACAGGGCCCTTATTCAATCAGCCCCAGCATTTT
TRBD1,many,TRBJ2-7,TRBV29-1,CSVVDTGEGYEQYF,TGCAGCGTTGTGGATACAGGGGAAGGCTACGAGCAGTACTTC
TRBD1,NA,TRBJ1-6,TRBV7-9,CASSMDRVLSALHF,TGTGCCAGCAGCATGGACAGGGTGCTTTCGGCCCTCCACTTT
NA,many,TRBJ1-6,TRBV2,CASSETDNSPLHF,TGTGCCAGCAGTGAGACGGATAATTCACCCCTCCACTTT
NA,NA,TRBJ1-6,TRBV9,CASSIEGGGWNSPLHF,TGTGCCAGCAGTATAGAGGGGGGGGGATGGAATTCACCCCTCCACTTT
TRBD1,NA,TRBJ2-6,TRBV20-1,CSAGRTGRTEAF,TGCAGTGCTGGTCGGACAGGGCGAACTGAAGCTTTC
NA,once,TRBJ1-5,TRBV20-1,CSEIIRGFQPQHF,TGCAGTGAGATTATCAGGGGTTTCCAGCCCCAGCATTTT
NA,NA,TRBJ1-2,TRBV27,CASSLLGGNGCTF,TGTGCCAGCAGTTTATTAGGGGGTAATGGCTGCACCTTC
TRBD1,NA,TRBJ1-1,TRBV15,CATSRDRGPEAFF,TGTGCCACCAGCAGGGACAGGGGGCCTGAAGCTTTCTTT
NA,many,TRBJ1-2,TRBV7-9,CASSLAGSRLGYTF,TGTGCCAGCAGCTTAGCGGGGTCGCGACTTGGCTACACCTTC
NA,few,TRBJ1-2,TRBV29-1,CSVRVRGGNYGYTF,TGCAGCGTTAGAGTGAGAGGGGGGAACTATGGCTACACCTTC
TRBD2,many,TRBJ2-5,TRBV20-1,CSASTSGGQETQYF,TGCAGTGCTAGCACTAGCGGGGGCCAAGAGACCCAGTACTTC
TRBD2,NA,TRBJ2-5,TRBV11-1,CASTPRRGTEETQYF,TGTGCCAGCACCCCACGGCGGGGGACGGAAGAGACCCAGTACTTC
NA,many,TRBJ2-7,TRBV2,CASSDQGSEQYF,TGTGCCAGCAGTGATCAGGGTTCCGAGCAGTACTTC
NA,many,TRBJ2-7,TRBV11-2,CASSLTGRPSYEQYF,TGTGCCAGCAGCTTAACCGGACGCCCTTCCTACGAGCAGTACTTC
TRBD1,many,TRBJ1-4,TRBV15,CATSRDTTGLSNEKLFF,TGTGCCACCAGCAGAGATACGACAGGGCTCTCTAATGAAAAACTGTTTTTT
NA,once,TRBJ2-5,TRBV24-1,CASSTAPGETQYF,TGTGCCAGCAGTACCGCCCCGGGAGAGACCCAGTACTTC
NA,few,TRBJ1-4,TRBV19,CASSPTTGLPRELFF,TGTGCCAGTAGTCCAACGACGGGACTGCCGAGAGAACTGTTTTTT
NA,NA,TRBJ1-4,TRBV20-1,CSARRRGDEKLFF,TGCAGTGCTAGACGGAGGGGGGATGAAAAACTGTTTTTT
NA,once,TRBJ1-5,TRBV7-9,CASSQDDRYSNQPQHF,TGTGCCAGCAGCCAAGATGACAGGTATAGCAATCAGCCCCAGCATTTT
TRBD2,NA,TRBJ2-7,TRBV7-2,CASSLARSWTSGTYEQYF,TGTGCCAGCAGCTTAGCACGATCGTGGACTAGCGGTACCTACGAGCAGTACTTC
NA,NA,TRBJ2-7,TRBV29-1,CSVEAGPRYEQYF,TGCAGCGTTGAAGCAGGGCCTCGGTACGAGCAGTACTTC
NA,many,TRBJ1-1,TRBV7-2,CASRPPGFMNTEAFF,TGTGCCAGCAGGCCTCCGGGATTCATGAACACTGAAGCTTTCTTT
TRBD1,NA,TRBJ2-7,TRBV7-2,CASSLGRTGYEQYF,TGTGCCAGCAGCTTAGGTCGGACAGGATACGAGCAGTACTTC
NA,few,TRBJ2-7,TRBV28,CASSLMTERYEQYF,TGTGCCAGCAGTTTAATGACTGAACGCTACGAGCAGTACTTC
NA,NA,TRBJ1-5,TRBV3-1,CASSQAGLNQPQHF,TGTGCCAGCAGCCAAGCAGGGTTAAATCAGCCCCAGCATTTT
NA,few,TRBJ1-4,TRBV27,CASSFALNEKLFF,TGTGCCAGCAGTTTTGCCCTTAATGAAAAACTGTTTTTT
NA,NA,TRBJ2-7,TRBV5-8,CASSRLTLSRYEQYF,TGTGCCAGCAGCCGCCTCACCCTATCGCGGTACGAGCAGTACTTC
NA,NA,TRBJ1-5,TRBV20-1,CSARASSGAENQPQHF,TGCAGTGCTAGAGCCAGCAGTGGGGCGGAAAATCAGCCCCAGCATTTT
TRBD2,many,TRBJ2-2,TRBV11-1,CASRSIAGKNTGELFF,TGTGCCAGCAGAAGTATAGCGGGGAAGAACACCGGGGAGCTGTTTTTT
TRBD1,few,TRBJ1-1,TRBV28,CASSIRWTGNTEAFF,TGTGCCAGCAGCATCCGATGGACAGGGAACACTGAAGCTTTCTTT
NA,NA,TRBJ2-2,TRBV2,CASSGGGERTGELFF,TGTGCCAGCAGTGGCGGGGGCGAAAGAACCGGGGAGCTGTTTTTT
NA,many,TRBJ1-1,TRBV29-1,CSASGGGVTEAFF,TGCAGCGCAAGCGGGGGAGGAGTCACTGAAGCTTTCTTT